The present entry profiles one T cell receptor beta chain with its context. This entry belongs to a study of CD8+ T cells in alopecia areata. Once RNA had been extracted, it was reverse transcribed into cDNA to act as the sequencing template. Measured with immunoSEQ multiplex PCR; TCRdb has only the in-frame clones, and not every one. The repertoire holds tens of thousands of clones, with around 29% as singletons. Germline V gives CDR1 SGHVS, CDR2 FNYEAQ. V dropped 5 bases and J dropped 3 bases, with 14 bases sitting between them. The CDR3 runs 15 residues. Regarding treatment: oral pan-JAK inhibitor, 5-10 mg twice daily.

This clonotype was sampled from a human donor with alopecia areata. This sample comprised CD8+ T cells sorted from blood, obtained at week 4, from a patient treated with tofacitinib. V gene TRBV7-6 combines with J gene TRBJ2-1; possible D gene TRBD2, 6 bases. CDR3: CASSIFGRDYNEQFF. The CDR3 DNA follows: TGTGCCAGCAGCATATTCGGGAGAGACTACAATGAGCAGTTCTTC.